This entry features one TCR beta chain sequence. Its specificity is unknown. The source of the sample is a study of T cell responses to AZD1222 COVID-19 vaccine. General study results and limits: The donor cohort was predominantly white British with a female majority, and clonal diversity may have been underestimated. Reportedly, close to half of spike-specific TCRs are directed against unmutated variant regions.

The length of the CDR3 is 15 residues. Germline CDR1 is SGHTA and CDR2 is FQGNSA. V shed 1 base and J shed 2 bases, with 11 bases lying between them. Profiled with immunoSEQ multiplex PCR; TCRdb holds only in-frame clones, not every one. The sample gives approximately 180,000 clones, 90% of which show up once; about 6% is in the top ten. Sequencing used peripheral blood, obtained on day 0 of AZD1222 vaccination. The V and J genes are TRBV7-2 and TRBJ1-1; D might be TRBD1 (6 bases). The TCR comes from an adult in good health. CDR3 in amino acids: CASSLVGDTNTEAFF. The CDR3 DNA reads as TGTGCCAGCAGCTTAGTGGGGGACACAAACACTGAAGCTTTCTTT.